This T cell receptor beta chain was captured in a study of cytomegalovirus exposure and HLA in healthy donors. CDR1 and CDR2 (germline): SGHAT, FQDESV (reference sequence). Trimming shortened V by 3 bases and J by 4 bases, and 9 bases separated the two germline ends. This CDR3 is built from 13 residues. Method: immunoSEQ multiplex PCR; TCRdb's copy keeps in-frame clones and lacks some. The sample has some 100,000 clones; about 88% are singletons. This sequence joins TRBV11-1 and TRBJ2-5; D perhaps matches TRBD1 (5 bases). Sequencing input: PBMCs. This TCR was recovered from a woman younger than 35 in good health and CMV-seronegative. CDR3 protein: CASSFVGAETQYF. The CDR3 coding sequence is TGTGCCAGCAGCTTTGTAGGGGCAGAGACCCAGTACTTC.